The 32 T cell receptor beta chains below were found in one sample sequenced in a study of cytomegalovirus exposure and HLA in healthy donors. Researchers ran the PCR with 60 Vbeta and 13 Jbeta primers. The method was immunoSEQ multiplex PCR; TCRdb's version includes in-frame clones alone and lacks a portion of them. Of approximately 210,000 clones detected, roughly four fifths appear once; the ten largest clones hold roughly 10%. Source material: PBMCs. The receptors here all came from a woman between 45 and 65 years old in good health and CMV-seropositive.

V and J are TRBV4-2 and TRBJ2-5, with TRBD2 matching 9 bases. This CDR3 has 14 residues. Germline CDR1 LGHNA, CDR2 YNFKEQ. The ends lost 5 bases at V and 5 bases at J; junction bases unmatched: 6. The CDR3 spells CASSVTLAGETQYF. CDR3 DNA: TGTGCCAGCAGCGTAACCCTAGCGGGGGAGACCCAGTACTTC.

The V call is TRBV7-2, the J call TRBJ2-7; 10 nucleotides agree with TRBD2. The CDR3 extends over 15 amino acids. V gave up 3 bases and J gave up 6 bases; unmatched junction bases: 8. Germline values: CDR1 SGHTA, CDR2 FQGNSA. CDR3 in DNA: TGTGCCAGCAGCTTCCAGCGGGGGGGCCTTCGCGAGCAGTACTTC. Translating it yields CASSFQRGGLREQYF.

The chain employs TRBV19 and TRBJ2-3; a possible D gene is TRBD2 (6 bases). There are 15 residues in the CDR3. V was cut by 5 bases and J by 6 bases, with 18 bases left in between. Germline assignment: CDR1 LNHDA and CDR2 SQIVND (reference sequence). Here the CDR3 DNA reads TGTGCCAGTAGTTGGGGGTCTTCGGGGAGGGATACGCAGTATTTT. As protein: CASSWGSSGRDTQYF.

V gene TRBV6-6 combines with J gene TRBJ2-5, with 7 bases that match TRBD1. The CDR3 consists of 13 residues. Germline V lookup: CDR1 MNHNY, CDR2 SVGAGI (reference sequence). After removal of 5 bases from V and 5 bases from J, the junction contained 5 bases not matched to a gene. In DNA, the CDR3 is TGTGCCAGCAGTCTCGGACAGGAGGAGACCCAGTACTTC. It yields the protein CASSLGQEETQYF.

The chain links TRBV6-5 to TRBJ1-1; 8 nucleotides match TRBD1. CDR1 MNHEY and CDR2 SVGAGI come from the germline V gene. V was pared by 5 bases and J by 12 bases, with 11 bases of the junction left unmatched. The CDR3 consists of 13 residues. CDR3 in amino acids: CASSETWTGLTFF. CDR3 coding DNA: TGTGCCAGCAGTGAAACATGGACAGGGTTAACTTTCTTT.

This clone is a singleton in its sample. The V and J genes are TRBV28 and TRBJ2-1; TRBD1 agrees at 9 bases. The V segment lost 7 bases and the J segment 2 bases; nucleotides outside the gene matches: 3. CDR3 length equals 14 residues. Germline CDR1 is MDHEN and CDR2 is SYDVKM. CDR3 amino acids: CASTGQGTYNEQFF. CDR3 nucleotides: TGTGCCAGCACAGGACAGGGGACCTACAATGAGCAGTTCTTC.

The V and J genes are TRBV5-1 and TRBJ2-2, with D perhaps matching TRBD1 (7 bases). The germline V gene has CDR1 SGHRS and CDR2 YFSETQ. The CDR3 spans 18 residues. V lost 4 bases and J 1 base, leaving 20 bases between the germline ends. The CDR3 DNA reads TGCGCCAGCAGCGGGGGGACAGCCCCCGTCGGGAACACCGGGGAGCTGTTTTTT. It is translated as CASSGGTAPVGNTGELFF.

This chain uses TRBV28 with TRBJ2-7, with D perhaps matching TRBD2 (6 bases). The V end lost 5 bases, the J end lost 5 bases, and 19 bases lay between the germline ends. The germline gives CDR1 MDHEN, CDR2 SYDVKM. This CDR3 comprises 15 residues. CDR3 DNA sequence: TGTGCCAGCAGTCTCCCCGGAGGGAAGTACCACGAGCAGTACTTC. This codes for CASSLPGGKYHEQYF.

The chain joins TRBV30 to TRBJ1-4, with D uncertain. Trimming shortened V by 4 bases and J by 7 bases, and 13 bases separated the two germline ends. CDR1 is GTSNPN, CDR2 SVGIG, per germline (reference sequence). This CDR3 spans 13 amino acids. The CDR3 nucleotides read TGTGCCTGGAATAAGTTTGGGAGTGAAAAACTGTTTTTT. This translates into CAWNKFGSEKLFF.

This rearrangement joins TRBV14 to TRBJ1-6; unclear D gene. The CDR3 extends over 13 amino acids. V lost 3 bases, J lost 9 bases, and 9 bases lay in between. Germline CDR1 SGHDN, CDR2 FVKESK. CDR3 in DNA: TGTGCCAGCAGCCACTTAGGGAGTTCACCCCTCCACTTT. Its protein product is CASSHLGSSPLHF.

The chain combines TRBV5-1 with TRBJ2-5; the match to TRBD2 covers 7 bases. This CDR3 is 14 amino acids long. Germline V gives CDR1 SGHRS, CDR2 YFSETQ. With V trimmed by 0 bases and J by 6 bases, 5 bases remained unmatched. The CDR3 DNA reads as TGCGCCAGCAGCTTGGAGGGCGGGAGCAAGACCCAGTACTTC. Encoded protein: CASSLEGGSKTQYF.

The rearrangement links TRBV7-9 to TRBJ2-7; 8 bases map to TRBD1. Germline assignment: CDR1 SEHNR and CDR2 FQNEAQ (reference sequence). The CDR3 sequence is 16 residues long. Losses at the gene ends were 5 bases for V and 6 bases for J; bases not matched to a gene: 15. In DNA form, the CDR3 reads TGTGCCAGCAGCCCCATTCCCCAGGGGGCAGTCGGCGAGCAGTACTTC. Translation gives CASSPIPQGAVGEQYF.

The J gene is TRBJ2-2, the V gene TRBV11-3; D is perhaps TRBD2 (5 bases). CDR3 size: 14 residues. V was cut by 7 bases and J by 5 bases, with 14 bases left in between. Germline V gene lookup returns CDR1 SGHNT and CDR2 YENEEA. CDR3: CASKPARGTGELFF. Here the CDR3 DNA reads TGTGCCAGCAAACCAGCTCGAGGGACCGGGGAGCTGTTTTTT.

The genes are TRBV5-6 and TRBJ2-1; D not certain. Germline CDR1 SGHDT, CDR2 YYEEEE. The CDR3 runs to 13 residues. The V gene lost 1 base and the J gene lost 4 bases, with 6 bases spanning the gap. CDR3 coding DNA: TGTGCCAGCAGCTTGAACAGATACAATGAGCAGTTCTTC. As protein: CASSLNRYNEQFF.

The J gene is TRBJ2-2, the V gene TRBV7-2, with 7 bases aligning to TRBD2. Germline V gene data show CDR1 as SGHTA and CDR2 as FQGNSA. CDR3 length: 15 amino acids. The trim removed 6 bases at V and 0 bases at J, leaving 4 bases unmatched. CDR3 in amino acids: CASRNGLANTGELFF. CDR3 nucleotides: TGTGCCAGCAGGAACGGACTAGCGAACACCGGGGAGCTGTTTTTT.

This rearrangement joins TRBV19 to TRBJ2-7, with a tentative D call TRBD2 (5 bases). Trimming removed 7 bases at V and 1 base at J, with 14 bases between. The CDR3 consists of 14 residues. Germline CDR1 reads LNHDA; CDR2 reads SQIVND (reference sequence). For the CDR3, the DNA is TGTGCCAGTAAACCCCCGGGATTTTCCTACGAGCAGTACTTC. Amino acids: CASKPPGFSYEQYF. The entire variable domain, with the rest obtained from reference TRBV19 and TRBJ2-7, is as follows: DGGITQSPKYLFRKEGQNVTLSCEQNLNHDAMYWYRQDPGQGLRLIYYSQIVNDFQKGDIAEGYSVSREKKESFPLTVTSAQKNPTAFYLCASKPPGFSYEQYFGPGTRLTVT.

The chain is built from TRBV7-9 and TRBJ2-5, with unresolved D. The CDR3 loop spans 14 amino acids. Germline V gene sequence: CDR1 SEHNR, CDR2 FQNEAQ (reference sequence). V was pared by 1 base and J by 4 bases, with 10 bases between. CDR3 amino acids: CASSLDTALETQYF. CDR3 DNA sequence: TGTGCCAGCAGCTTAGACACAGCCCTAGAGACCCAGTACTTC.

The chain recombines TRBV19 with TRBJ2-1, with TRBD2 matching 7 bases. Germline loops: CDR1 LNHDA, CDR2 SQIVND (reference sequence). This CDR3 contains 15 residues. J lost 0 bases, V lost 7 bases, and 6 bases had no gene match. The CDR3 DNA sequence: TGTGCCAGTACCAAAGCGGGGAGCTCCTACAATGAGCAGTTCTTC. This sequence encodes CASTKAGSSYNEQFF.

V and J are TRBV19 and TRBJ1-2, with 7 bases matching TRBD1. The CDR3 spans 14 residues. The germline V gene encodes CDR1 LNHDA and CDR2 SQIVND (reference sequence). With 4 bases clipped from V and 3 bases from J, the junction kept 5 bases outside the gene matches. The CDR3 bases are TGTGCCAGTAGTACGGGGACAGCCTACTATGGCTACACCTTC. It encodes CASSTGTAYYGYTF.

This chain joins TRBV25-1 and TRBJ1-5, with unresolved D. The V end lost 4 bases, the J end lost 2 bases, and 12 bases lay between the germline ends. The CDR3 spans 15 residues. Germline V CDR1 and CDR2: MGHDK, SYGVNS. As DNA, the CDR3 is TGTGCCAGCAGTGGGGCCGCTTATGGCAATCAGCCCCAGCATTTT. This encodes CASSGAAYGNQPQHF.

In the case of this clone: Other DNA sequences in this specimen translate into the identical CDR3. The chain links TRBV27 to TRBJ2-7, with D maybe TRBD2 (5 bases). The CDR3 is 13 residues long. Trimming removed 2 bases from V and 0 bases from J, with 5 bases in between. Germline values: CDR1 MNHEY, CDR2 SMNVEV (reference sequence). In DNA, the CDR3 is TGTGCCAGCAGTTTAGAGGGCTCCTACGAGCAGTACTTC. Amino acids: CASSLEGSYEQYF.

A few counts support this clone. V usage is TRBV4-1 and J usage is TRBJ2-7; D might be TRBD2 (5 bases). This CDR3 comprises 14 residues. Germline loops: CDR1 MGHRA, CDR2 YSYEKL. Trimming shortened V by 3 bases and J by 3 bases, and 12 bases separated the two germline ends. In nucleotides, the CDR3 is TGCGCCAGCAGCCACTGGACTCAACTCTACGAGCAGTACTTC. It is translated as CASSHWTQLYEQYF.

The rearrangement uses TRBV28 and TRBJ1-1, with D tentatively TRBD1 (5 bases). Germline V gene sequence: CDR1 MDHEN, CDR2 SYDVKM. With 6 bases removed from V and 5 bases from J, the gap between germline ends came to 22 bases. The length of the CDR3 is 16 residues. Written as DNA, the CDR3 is TGTGCCAGCAGCGAGTTGGGTGGCAGGGCCAAGACTGAAGCTTTCTTT. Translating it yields CASSELGGRAKTEAFF.

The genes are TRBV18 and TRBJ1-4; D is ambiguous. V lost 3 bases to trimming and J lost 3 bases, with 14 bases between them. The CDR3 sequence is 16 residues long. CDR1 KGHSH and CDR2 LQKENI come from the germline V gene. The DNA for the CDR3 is TGTGCCAGCTCACCGACCCTAGAGAGGTCTAATGAAAAACTGTTTTTT. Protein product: CASSPTLERSNEKLFF.

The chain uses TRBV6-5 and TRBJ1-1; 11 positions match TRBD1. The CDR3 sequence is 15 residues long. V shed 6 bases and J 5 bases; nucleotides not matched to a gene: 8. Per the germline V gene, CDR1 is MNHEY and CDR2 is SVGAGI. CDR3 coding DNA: TGTGCCAGCAGGGGTAGGACAGGGGGCTATACTGAAGCTTTCTTT. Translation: CASRGRTGGYTEAFF.

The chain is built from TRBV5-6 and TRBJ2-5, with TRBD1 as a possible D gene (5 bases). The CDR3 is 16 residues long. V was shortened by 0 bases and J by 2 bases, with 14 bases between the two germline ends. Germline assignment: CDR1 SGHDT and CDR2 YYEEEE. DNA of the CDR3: TGTGCCAGCAGCTTGGCGTTCATACAGGAGCAAGAGACCCAGTACTTC. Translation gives CASSLAFIQEQETQYF.

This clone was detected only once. CDR3 region: CASSPSDRVYGYTF. The CDR3 region has the DNA TGTGCCAGCAGCCCATCGGACAGGGTCTATGGCTACACCTTC. The chain combines TRBV7-2 with TRBJ1-2; 8 nucleotides agree with TRBD1. J lost 4 bases, V lost 5 bases, and 6 bases had no gene match. The CDR3 loop spans 14 amino acids. CDR1 and CDR2 (germline): SGHTA, FQGNSA. Full variable domain (remainder filled in from reference TRBV7-2 and TRBJ1-2): GAGVSQSPSNKVTEKGKDVELRCDPISGHTALYWYRQSLGQGLEFLIYFQGNSAPDKSGLPSDRFSAERTGGSVSTLTIQRTQQEDSAVYLCASSPSDRVYGYTFGSGTRLTVV.

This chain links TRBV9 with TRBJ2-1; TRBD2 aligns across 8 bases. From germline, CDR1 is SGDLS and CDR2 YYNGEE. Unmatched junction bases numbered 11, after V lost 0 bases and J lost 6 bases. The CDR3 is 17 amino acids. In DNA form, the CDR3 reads TGTGCCAGCAGCGTAGTAGGCAGCGGGGGAGGGCTCAATGAGCAGTTCTTC. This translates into CASSVVGSGGGLNEQFF.

The CDR3 protein is CASSRDRNTGELFF. For the CDR3, the DNA is TGTGCCAGCAGCAGGGACAGGAACACCGGGGAGCTGTTTTTT. The chain combines TRBV7-3 with TRBJ2-2, with TRBD1 identical over 7 bases. The CDR3 is made up of 14 amino acids. The V gene end was trimmed by 5 bases and the J gene end by 1 base; junction bases not matched to a gene: 1. Germline V gene data show CDR1 as SGHTA and CDR2 as FQGTGA.

The CDR3 DNA sequence: TGTGCCAGCAGTGACGCGGGGGGGACGAACACCGGGGAGCTGTTTTTT. Its translation: CASSDAGGTNTGELFF. The chain has TRBV6-4 and TRBJ2-2; 9 nucleotides line up with TRBD2. V shed 2 bases and J 0 bases; nucleotides not matched to a gene: 1. In germline, CDR1 is MRHNA, CDR2 SNTAGT. This CDR3 spans 16 amino acids.

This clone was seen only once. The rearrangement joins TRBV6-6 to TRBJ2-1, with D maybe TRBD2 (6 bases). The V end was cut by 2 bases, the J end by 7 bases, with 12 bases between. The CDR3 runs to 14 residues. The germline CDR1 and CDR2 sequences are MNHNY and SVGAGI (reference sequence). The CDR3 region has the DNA TGTGCCAGCAGTTACCCGGGACTCAGGAATGAGCAGTTCTTC. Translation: CASSYPGLRNEQFF.

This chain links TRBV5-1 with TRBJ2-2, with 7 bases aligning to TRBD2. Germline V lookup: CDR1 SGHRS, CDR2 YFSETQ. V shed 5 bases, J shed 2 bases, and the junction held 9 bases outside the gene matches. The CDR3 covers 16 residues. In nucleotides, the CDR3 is TGCGCCAGCAGGGTCGACGGGGGGATCAACACCGGGGAGCTGTTTTTT. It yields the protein CASRVDGGINTGELFF.